Following are 2 T cell receptor beta chains from one sample sequenced in a study of PD-1 blockade in classical Hodgkin lymphoma. Profiled with immunoSEQ multiplex PCR; TCRdb holds only in-frame clones, not every one. The sample carries about 20,000 clones, over 65% recorded once. Brentuximab vedotin exposure varied among the patients, all of whom had relapsed after autologous stem cell transplantation. This sample comprised peripheral blood mononuclear cells (PBMCs), obtained before the second cycle of nivolumab. Receptors were obtained from a human donor with classical Hodgkin lymphoma.

The chain joins TRBV19 to TRBJ1-4, with D unresolved. The germline gives CDR1 LNHDA, CDR2 SQIVND (reference sequence). This CDR3 comprises 15 residues. Trimming left V 5 bases short and J 0 bases short, with 10 bases between. In DNA form, the CDR3 reads TGTGCCAGTAGTTACAGTAGGGCAACTAATGAAAAACTGTTTTTT. Translation: CASSYSRATNEKLFF. Filled out from reference TRBV19 and TRBJ1-4, the complete variable domain reads DGGITQSPKYLFRKEGQNVTLSCEQNLNHDAMYWYRQDPGQGLRLIYYSQIVNDFQKGDIAEGYSVSREKKESFPLTVTSAQKNPTAFYLCASSYSRATNEKLFFGSGTQLSVL.

The chain couples TRBV4-2 to TRBJ2-1; 14 nucleotides match TRBD2. Germline V gene lookup returns CDR1 LGHNA and CDR2 YNFKEQ. The CDR3 is 15 amino acids. Trimming at V came to 0 bases and at J to 10 bases, leaving 2 bases not matched to a gene. As DNA, the CDR3 is TGTGCCAGCAGCCAAGATCGACTAGCGGGGGGGGAGCAGTTCTTC. This sequence encodes CASSQDRLAGGEQFF.